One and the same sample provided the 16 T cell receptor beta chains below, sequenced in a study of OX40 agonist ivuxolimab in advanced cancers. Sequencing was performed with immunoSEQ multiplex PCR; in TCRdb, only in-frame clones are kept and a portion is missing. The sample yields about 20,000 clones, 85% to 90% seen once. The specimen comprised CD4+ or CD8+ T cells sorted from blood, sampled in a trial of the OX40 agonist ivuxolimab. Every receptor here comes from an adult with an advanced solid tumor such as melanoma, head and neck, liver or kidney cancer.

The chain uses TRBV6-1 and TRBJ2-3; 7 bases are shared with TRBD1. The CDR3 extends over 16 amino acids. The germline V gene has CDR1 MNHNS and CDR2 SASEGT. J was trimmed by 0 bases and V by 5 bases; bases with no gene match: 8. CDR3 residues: CASSQDRASSTDTQYF. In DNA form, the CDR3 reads TGTGCCAGCAGTCAAGACAGGGCATCTAGCACAGATACGCAGTATTTT.

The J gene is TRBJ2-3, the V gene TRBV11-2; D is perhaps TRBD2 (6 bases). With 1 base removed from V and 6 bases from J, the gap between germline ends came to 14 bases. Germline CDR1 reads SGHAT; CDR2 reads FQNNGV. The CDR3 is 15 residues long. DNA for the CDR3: TGTGCCAGCAGCTTAGGGGCGGGGCGAGTCGATACGCAGTATTTT. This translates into CASSLGAGRVDTQYF.

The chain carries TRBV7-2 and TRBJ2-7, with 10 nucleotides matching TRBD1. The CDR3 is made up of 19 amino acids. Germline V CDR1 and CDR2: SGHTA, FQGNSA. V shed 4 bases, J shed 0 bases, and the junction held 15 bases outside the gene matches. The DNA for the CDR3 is TGTGCCAGCAGCTATCCAAAAGGAGGCGGACAGGGGGTCTCCTACGAGCAGTACTTC. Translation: CASSYPKGGGQGVSYEQYF.

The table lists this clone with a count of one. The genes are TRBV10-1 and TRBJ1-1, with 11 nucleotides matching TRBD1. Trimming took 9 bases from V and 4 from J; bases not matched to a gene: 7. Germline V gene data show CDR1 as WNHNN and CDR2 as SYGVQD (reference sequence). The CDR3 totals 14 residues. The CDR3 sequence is CASSDRGRPTEAFF. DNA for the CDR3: TGCGCCAGTTCGGACAGGGGGCGACCCACTGAAGCTTTCTTT.

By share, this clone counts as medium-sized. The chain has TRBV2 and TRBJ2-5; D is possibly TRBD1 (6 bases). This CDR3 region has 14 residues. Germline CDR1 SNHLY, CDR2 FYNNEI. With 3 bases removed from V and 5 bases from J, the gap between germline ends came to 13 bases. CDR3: CASSEGTGLETQYF. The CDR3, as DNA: TGTGCCAGCAGTGAGGGAACAGGGTTGGAGACCCAGTACTTC. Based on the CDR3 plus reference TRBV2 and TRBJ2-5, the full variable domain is EPEVTQTPSHQVTQMGQEVILRCVPISNHLYFYWYRQILGQKVEFLVSFYNNEISEKSEIFDDQFSVERPDGSNFTLKIRSTKLEDSAMYFCASSEGTGLETQYFGPGTRLLVL.

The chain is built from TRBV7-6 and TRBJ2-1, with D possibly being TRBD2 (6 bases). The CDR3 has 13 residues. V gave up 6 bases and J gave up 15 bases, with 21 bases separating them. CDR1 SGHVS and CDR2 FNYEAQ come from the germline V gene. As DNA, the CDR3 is TGTGCCAGCAGTTCCACCCGGGAGAAATCTGCGTTCTTC. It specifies CASSSTREKSAFF.

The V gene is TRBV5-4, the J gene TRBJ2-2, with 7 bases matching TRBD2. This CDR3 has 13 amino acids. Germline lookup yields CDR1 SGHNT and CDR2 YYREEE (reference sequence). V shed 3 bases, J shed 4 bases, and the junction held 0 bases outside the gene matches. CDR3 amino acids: CASSWGGTGELFF. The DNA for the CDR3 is TGTGCCAGCAGCTGGGGGGGCACCGGGGAGCTGTTTTTT.

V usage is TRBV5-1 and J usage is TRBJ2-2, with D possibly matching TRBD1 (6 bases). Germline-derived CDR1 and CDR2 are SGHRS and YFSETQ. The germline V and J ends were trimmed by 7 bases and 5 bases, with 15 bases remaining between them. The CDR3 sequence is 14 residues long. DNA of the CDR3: TGCGCCAGCGGAGCCGGGACACAAACCGGGGAGCTGTTTTTT. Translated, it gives CASGAGTQTGELFF.

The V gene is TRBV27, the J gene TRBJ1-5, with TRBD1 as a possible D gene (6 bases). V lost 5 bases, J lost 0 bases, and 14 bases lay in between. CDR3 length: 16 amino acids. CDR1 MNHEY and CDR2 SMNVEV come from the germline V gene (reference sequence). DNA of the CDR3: TGTGCCAGCAGTAGGACAAGGGGGAATAGCAATCAGCCCCAGCATTTT. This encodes CASSRTRGNSNQPQHF.

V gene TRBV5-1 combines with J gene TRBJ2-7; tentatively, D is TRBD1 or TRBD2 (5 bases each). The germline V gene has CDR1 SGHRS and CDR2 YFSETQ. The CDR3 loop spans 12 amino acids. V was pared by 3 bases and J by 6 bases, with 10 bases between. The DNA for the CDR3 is TGCGCCAGCAGCTCCGACGGGGCCGAGCAGTACTTC. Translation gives CASSSDGAEQYF. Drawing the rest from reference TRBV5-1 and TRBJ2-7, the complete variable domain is KAGVTQTPRYLIKTRGQQVTLSCSPISGHRSVSWYQQTPGQGLQFLFEYFSETQRNKGNFPGRFSGRQFSNSRSEMNVSTLELGDSALYLCASSSDGAEQYFGPGTRLTVT.

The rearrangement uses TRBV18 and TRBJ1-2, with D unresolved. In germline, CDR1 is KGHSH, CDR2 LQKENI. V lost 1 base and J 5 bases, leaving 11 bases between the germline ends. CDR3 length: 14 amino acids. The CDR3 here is CASSPLKDDYGYTF. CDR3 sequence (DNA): TGTGCCAGCTCACCACTCAAGGATGATTATGGCTACACCTTC.

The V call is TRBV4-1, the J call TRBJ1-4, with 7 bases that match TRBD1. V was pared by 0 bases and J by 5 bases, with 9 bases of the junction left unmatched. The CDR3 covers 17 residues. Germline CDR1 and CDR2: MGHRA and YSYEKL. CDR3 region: CASSQDAGQNWNEKLFF. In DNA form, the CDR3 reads TGCGCCAGCAGCCAAGATGCGGGACAGAACTGGAATGAAAAACTGTTTTTT.

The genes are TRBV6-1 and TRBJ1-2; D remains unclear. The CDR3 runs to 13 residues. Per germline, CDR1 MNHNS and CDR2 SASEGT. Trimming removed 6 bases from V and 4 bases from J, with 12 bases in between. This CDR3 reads CASRVPTLYGYTF. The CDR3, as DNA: TGTGCCAGCAGGGTCCCAACCCTCTATGGCTACACCTTC.

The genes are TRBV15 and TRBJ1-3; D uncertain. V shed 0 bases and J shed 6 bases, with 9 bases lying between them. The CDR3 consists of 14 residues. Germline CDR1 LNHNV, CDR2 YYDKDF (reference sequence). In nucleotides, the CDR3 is TGTGCCACCAGCAGAGATGAGGAAGAAAACACCATATATTTT. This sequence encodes CATSRDEEENTIYF.

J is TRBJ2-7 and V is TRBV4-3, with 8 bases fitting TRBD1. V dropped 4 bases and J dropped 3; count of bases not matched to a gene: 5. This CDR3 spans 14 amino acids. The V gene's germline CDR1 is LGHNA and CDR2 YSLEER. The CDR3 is CASSLGTGSYEQYF. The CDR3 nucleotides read TGCGCCAGCAGCCTGGGGACAGGCAGCTACGAGCAGTACTTC.

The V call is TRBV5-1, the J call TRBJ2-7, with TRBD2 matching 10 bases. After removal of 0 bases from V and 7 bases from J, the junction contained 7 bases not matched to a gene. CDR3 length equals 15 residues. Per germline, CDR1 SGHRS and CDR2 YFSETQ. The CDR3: CASSLASSGRDEQYF. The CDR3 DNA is TGCGCCAGCAGCTTGGCGTCCAGCGGGAGGGATGAGCAGTACTTC.